Sequencing of this T cell receptor (beta chain) was carried out in a study of blood T cell repertoires in COVID-19. Study-wide context: Some COVID-19 samples were acute and others convalescent; all came from the United States, Italy and Spain.

The length of the CDR3 is 17 residues. Germline assignment: CDR1 LGHNA and CDR2 YNFKEQ. V shed 6 bases, J shed 5 bases, and the junction held 15 bases outside the gene matches. Sequencing was performed with immunoSEQ multiplex PCR; in TCRdb, only in-frame clones are kept and a portion is missing. This sample has 150,000 to 200,000 clones; around 80% occur once, and the top ten carry roughly 19%. Sequenced: peripheral blood. The sequence came from a woman of 80 years or more with acute or convalescent COVID-19. V usage is TRBV4-2 and J usage is TRBJ2-2; TRBD2 aligns across 7 bases. The CDR3 protein is CASRQTLGGSRTGELFF. As DNA, the CDR3 is TGTGCCAGCAGACAAACTTTGGGCGGGAGTCGAACCGGGGAGCTGTTTTTT.